The entry below describes one T cell receptor (beta chain). The entry originates in a study of blood T cell repertoires in COVID-19. Trimming cost V 5 bases and J 1 base, with 9 bases left between them. The CDR3 has 14 residues. Germline values: CDR1 LNHNV, CDR2 YYDKDF (reference sequence). The protocol was immunoSEQ multiplex PCR, while the TCRdb copy is restricted to in-frame clones and leaves out a portion. The sample lists roughly 250,000 clones, roughly 82% occurring once. This receptor was obtained from a woman older than 75 with active or convalescent COVID-19. The sample was peripheral blood. The rearrangement links TRBV15 to TRBJ1-5; D unclear. The CDR3 DNA reads TGTGCCACCAGCCTCATGAGGAGCAATCAGCCCCAGCATTTT. Translation gives CATSLMRSNQPQHF.